Sequencing of this T cell receptor (beta chain) was carried out in a study of T cell repertoires in cytomegalovirus infection. About the research overall: Selected CMV epitopes included recently identified HLA-C-restricted ones as well as well-studied HLA-B-restricted ones.

After removal of 1 base from V and 6 bases from J, the junction contained 7 bases not matched to a gene. The CDR3 has 15 amino acids. CDR1 is SGHTA, CDR2 FQGTGA, per germline. Points on this clonotype: Its antigen is unknown.

In TCRdb, the reads were re-called with MiXCR into one record per CDR3 protein. The table records around 900,000 distinct CDR3 sequences, 25% to 40% of them present only once. The TCR sequence derives from a human donor in good health (CMV status not recorded). Some clones in this sample may be carry-over from other donors' samples. V is TRBV7-3 and J is TRBJ2-3; 7 nucleotides match TRBD2. Source: cultured CD8+ T cells from PBMCs, taken from culture after CMV antigen stimulation. In DNA, the CDR3 is TGTGCCAGCAGCTTAATTGGCGGGGGTGGGGATACGCAGTATTTT. Residues: CASSLIGGGGDTQYF.